What follows are 20 T cell receptor beta chains derived from one specimen sequenced in a study of T-cell reconstitution after alpha-beta-depleted transplantation in children. The authors prepared the TCRbeta library with unique molecular identifiers. TCRdb reprocessed the PCR reads with MiXCR, giving one entry per CDR3 protein. This sample yields over 550,000 distinct CDR3 sequences, of which roughly a tenth are seen a single time; roughly 3.9% belongs to the top ten. Source: PBMCs from the stem cell graft donor, taken from the stem cell graft. The receptors originated from a human donor who donated a stem cell graft to a child with acute myeloid leukemia.

The chain is built from TRBV20-1 and TRBJ2-5; D might be TRBD1 or TRBD2, each matching 5 bases. Germline loops: CDR1 DFQATT, CDR2 SNEGSKA (reference sequence). V lost 1 base to trimming and J lost 0 bases, with 9 bases between them. The CDR3 is made up of 14 amino acids. For the CDR3, the DNA is TGCAGTGCTAGAGGTAGAGGGGACCAAGAGACCCAGTACTTC. The encoded protein is CSARGRGDQETQYF.

This clonotype was seen repeatedly, ten times or more. V usage is TRBV20-1 and J usage is TRBJ1-5; 8 nucleotides agree with TRBD1. Per germline, CDR1 DFQATT and CDR2 SNEGSKA (reference sequence). J was trimmed by 6 bases and V by 0 bases; bases with no gene match: 7. This CDR3 region has 15 residues. The CDR3: CSARDPDRVFQPQHF. DNA of the CDR3: TGCAGTGCTAGAGATCCGGACAGGGTGTTTCAGCCCCAGCATTTT.

The chain joins TRBV14 to TRBJ2-7; 9 bases align to TRBD1. Germline V CDR1 and CDR2: SGHDN, FVKESK. The junction had 9 bases not matched to a gene; V was cut back by 3 bases and J by 3 bases. This CDR3 is built from 16 residues. The CDR3 is CASSHHKGQGNYEQYF. CDR3 nucleotide sequence: TGTGCCAGCAGCCATCACAAGGGACAGGGAAACTACGAGCAGTACTTC.

This clonotype showed up just a few times. The chain employs TRBV14 and TRBJ2-5, with a tentative D call TRBD1 (6 bases). The CDR3 runs 14 residues. V was cut by 3 bases and J by 2 bases, with 10 bases left in between. Germline V CDR1 and CDR2: SGHDN, FVKESK. The CDR3 coding sequence is TGTGCCAGCAGCCAGTGGGGGCGTCAAGAGACCCAGTACTTC. The encoded protein is CASSQWGRQETQYF. The full variable domain, rest sourced from reference TRBV14 and TRBJ2-5, is EAGVTQFPSHSVIEKGQTVTLRCDPISGHDNLYWYRRVMGKEIKFLLHFVKESKQDESGMPNNRFLAERTGGTYSTLKVQPAELEDSGVYFCASSQWGRQETQYFGPGTRLLVL.

This clonotype was recorded a few times. This chain joins TRBV14 and TRBJ2-2, with D perhaps TRBD1 (6 bases). Looked up from germline, CDR1 is SGHDN and CDR2 is FVKESK. This CDR3 contains 14 residues. V was pared by 8 bases and J by 5 bases, with 15 bases between. The CDR3 spells CASGRLQGTGELFF. CDR3 nucleotides: TGTGCCAGCGGCCGACTACAGGGTACCGGGGAGCTGTTTTTT.

The CDR3 bases are TGCGCCAGCGGGGACAGGGCCGCGAACACCGGGGAGCTGTTTTTT. This translates into CASGDRAANTGELFF. V is TRBV4-3 and J is TRBJ2-2; 9 nucleotides agree with TRBD1. From germline, CDR1 is LGHNA and CDR2 YSLEER. There are 15 residues in the CDR3. V lost 8 bases to trimming and J lost 0 bases; unmatched junction nucleotides: 4.

This clonotype was seen only a few times. This chain joins TRBV6-6 and TRBJ1-1; weak D call: TRBD1 (5 bases). The germline CDR1 and CDR2 sequences are MNHNY and SVGAGI (reference sequence). The CDR3 has 16 residues. The germline V and J ends were trimmed by 4 bases and 1 base, with 16 bases remaining between them. The CDR3 DNA is TGTGCCAGCAGTTGGGACCGGGACCGGGGGAACACTGAAGCTTTCTTT. Amino acids: CASSWDRDRGNTEAFF.

This chain joins TRBV11-2 and TRBJ1-4, with D hard to call. The V gene lost 2 bases and the J gene lost 0 bases, with 19 bases spanning the gap. The CDR3 consists of 19 residues. The germline V gene has CDR1 SGHAT and CDR2 FQNNGV. The CDR3 protein is CASSLTPGQLGATNEKLFF. As DNA, the CDR3 is TGTGCCAGCAGCTTAACCCCAGGTCAGCTTGGTGCAACTAATGAAAAACTGTTTTTT.

This clonotype was counted at least ten times. The rearrangement links TRBV29-1 to TRBJ2-7; possibly TRBD1 or TRBD2 for D (6 bases each). CDR1 is SQVTM and CDR2 is ANQGSEA in the germline V gene. The CDR3 covers 14 residues. Trimming stripped 6 bases from V and 3 bases from J, with 18 bases between. CDR3 nucleotide sequence: TGCAGCGTCCTCCTGGAGGGGGGACACTACGAGCAGTACTTC. It encodes CSVLLEGGHYEQYF.

This clonotype was seen a few times. CDR3 protein: CSVEMGADEQYF. The DNA for the CDR3 is TGCAGCGTTGAGATGGGGGCAGACGAGCAGTACTTC. The gene calls are TRBV29-1 and TRBJ2-7; possible D gene TRBD1, 6 bases. CDR3 length: 12 amino acids. The V gene lost 3 bases and the J gene lost 5 bases, with 11 bases spanning the gap. Germline V gene lookup returns CDR1 SQVTM and CDR2 ANQGSEA.

The table lists this clonotype with a few counts. The V gene is TRBV28, the J gene TRBJ2-6, with 8 bases lining up with TRBD1. The CDR3 has 16 residues. CDR1 and CDR2 from the germline V gene are MDHEN and SYDVKM. J gave up 4 bases and V 6 bases, and 8 bases lay outside the gene matches. CDR3 amino acids: CASRGQAQAGANVLTF. DNA of the CDR3: TGTGCCAGCAGGGGACAGGCTCAAGCAGGGGCCAACGTCCTGACTTTC.

This clonotype was seen more than once but under ten times. The V call is TRBV20-1, the J call TRBJ2-5, with D hard to call. Germline values: CDR1 DFQATT, CDR2 SNEGSKA (reference sequence). This CDR3 region has 13 residues. Trimming stripped 2 bases from V and 5 bases from J, with 12 bases between. CDR3 in amino acids: CSARNAALETQYF. The CDR3 region has the DNA TGCAGTGCTAGAAATGCTGCTCTGGAGACCCAGTACTTC.

This clonotype appeared many times. The rearrangement joins TRBV12-3 or TRBV12-4 to TRBJ2-7; 7 positions match TRBD2. The CDR3 is 15 residues long. The trim removed 2 bases at V and 0 bases at J, leaving 4 bases unmatched. The CDR3 loop is CASSLRREFSYEQYF. The CDR3 DNA follows: TGTGCCAGCAGTTTACGGCGGGAGTTCTCCTACGAGCAGTACTTC.

This clonotype was recorded many times. V usage is TRBV25-1 and J usage is TRBJ1-6, with a possible D match to TRBD1 (5 bases). Germline V CDR1 and CDR2: MGHDK, SYGVNS. V lost 2 bases to trimming and J lost 10 bases, with 21 bases between them. CDR3 length: 17 amino acids. The CDR3 loop is CASSEHTGLAARSPLHF. The CDR3, as DNA: TGTGCCAGCAGTGAACATACGGGACTAGCTGCAAGGTCACCCCTCCACTTT.

This clonotype was observed a few times. The DNA for the CDR3 is TGCAGTGCTAGAGAGGTTACAACTAATGAAAAACTGTTTTTT. Its protein is CSAREVTTNEKLFF. This chain joins TRBV20-1 and TRBJ1-4; D call uncertain. The CDR3 has 14 amino acids. The V end was cut by 0 bases, the J end by 0 bases, with 5 bases between. Germline V gene sequence: CDR1 DFQATT, CDR2 SNEGSKA (reference sequence).

This chain uses TRBV7-6 with TRBJ1-3; D call uncertain. V lost 1 base and J 0 bases, leaving 10 bases between the germline ends. The CDR3 runs to 16 residues. Germline lookup yields CDR1 SGHVS and CDR2 FNYEAQ. The CDR3 spells CASSLGTSSSGNTIYF. Here the CDR3 DNA reads TGTGCCAGCAGCTTAGGAACGAGCTCCTCTGGAAACACCATATATTTT.

This clonotype was observed a few times. The J gene is TRBJ2-7, the V gene TRBV7-9, with D possibly matching TRBD1 (6 bases). The CDR3 is 15 amino acids. Germline V lookup: CDR1 SEHNR, CDR2 FQNEAQ (reference sequence). Between the trimmed V and J ends, which lost 1 base and 0 bases, there was a span of 10 bases. In nucleotides, the CDR3 is TGTGCCAGCAGCTTAGAGGCAGGGGACTCCTACGAGCAGTACTTC. Translated, it gives CASSLEAGDSYEQYF.

The V call is TRBV11-2, the J call TRBJ2-1; D is unresolved. The CDR3 consists of 17 residues. Germline CDR1 SGHAT, CDR2 FQNNGV. Trimming cost V 1 base and J 0 bases, with 13 bases left between them. The CDR3 DNA reads as TGTGCCAGCAGCTTAGGAGCTGCCCTTGCCTCCTACAATGAGCAGTTCTTC. As protein: CASSLGAALASYNEQFF.

This clonotype was seen a handful of times. The chain couples TRBV4-3 to TRBJ2-7; D may be TRBD1 (6 bases). The CDR3 spans 17 residues. Germline loops: CDR1 LGHNA, CDR2 YSLEER. V dropped 0 bases and J dropped 4 bases, with 19 bases sitting between them. This CDR3 is CASSQEVSQGAVYEQYF. CDR3 sequence (DNA): TGCGCCAGCAGCCAAGAGGTATCACAGGGAGCAGTTTACGAGCAGTACTTC.

This clonotype was seen more than once but under ten times. The rearrangement links TRBV20-1 to TRBJ2-7; TRBD1 agrees at 8 bases. Losses at the gene ends were 4 bases for V and 0 bases for J; bases not matched to a gene: 11. Germline-derived CDR1 and CDR2 are DFQATT and SNEGSKA (reference sequence). This CDR3 has 16 amino acids. As DNA, the CDR3 is TGCAGTGCTAACGAACGGGACAGGAAGTTCTCCTACGAGCAGTACTTC. The encoded protein is CSANERDRKFSYEQYF.